This T cell receptor beta chain was identified in a study of shared clonotypes between healthy human individuals. Study background: Each donor contributed plates that comprised three CD4 naive, three CD4 memory, two CD8 naive and one CD8 memory.

Points from the study as a whole: Expectations were that clonotype sharing among donors would be affected by sequencing depth.

The CDR3 is 11 residues long. Trimming pared 6 bases from V and 5 bases from J, leaving 7 bases between. Germline values: CDR1 ENHRY, CDR2 SYGVKD. The donors were adults (healthy and HIV-negative) with no recent acute infections or vaccinations. The table lists this clone with a count of one. Antigen: not known. Clones were sequenced by immunoSEQ multiplex PCR, and TCRdb holds only the in-frame ones, with some missing. The sample yields 900,000 to 1,200,000 clones, around 82% seen once. Sequencing was done on a sample of memory CD4+ T cells from PBMCs. Subset indicated: CD45RA-negative fraction. The source of this sequence is a man aged 18 to 30 in good health. Some clones in this sample may be carry-over from other donors' samples. V is TRBV10-3 and J is TRBJ1-1, with a tentative D call TRBD1 (5 bases). Here the CDR3 reads CAIRDTTEAFF. The CDR3 region has the DNA TGTGCCATCAGGGACACTACTGAAGCTTTCTTT.